The 31 T cell receptor beta chains presented below share a single source sample, sequenced in a study of CD8+ T cells in alopecia areata (dated by TCRdb to 2016 to 2018). The time point label for this specimen denotes: about 4 weeks on oral tofacitinib. Sample treatment or condition, as interpreted from the label and publication: oral pan-JAK inhibitor, 5-10 mg twice daily. Receptor amplification or capture employed the immunoSEQ multiplex PCR assay. To provide template for TCR sequencing, every sample had RNA extracted and reverse transcribed into cDNA. TCRdb took over this immuneACCESS table, retaining in-frame rearrangements with V and J assigned. Such tables are incomplete; in checked studies, under half of the missing clones stem from an unresolved V gene, and the remainder is unexplained. In this sample the table shows about 140,000 clones, roughly four fifths of which occur a single time. The top ten hold 20% to 25% of the sample.

This specimen was CD8+ T cells sorted from blood, taken at week 4, from a patient treated with tofacitinib. The receptors were gathered from a human donor with alopecia areata.

The chain joins TRBV11-2 to TRBJ2-7, with D unclear. The CDR3 consists of 14 residues. V shed 0 bases and J shed 2 bases, with 8 bases lying between them. The germline V gene has CDR1 SGHAT and CDR2 FQNNGV. CDR3 residues: CASSLDTPPYEQYF. The CDR3 coding sequence is TGTGCCAGCAGCTTAGATACACCTCCCTACGAGCAGTACTTC.

The chain has TRBV29-1 and TRBJ1-5; D is possibly TRBD1 (6 bases). Germline V gene data show CDR1 as SQVTM and CDR2 as ANQGSEA. The CDR3 loop spans 13 amino acids. Trimming took off 3 bases at V and 3 bases at J, with 9 bases between the two ends. The CDR3 DNA reads TGCAGCGTTGAGTCAGGGGACAATCAGCCCCAGCATTTT. This translates into CSVESGDNQPQHF.

This chain connects TRBV6-1 to TRBJ2-7, with a tentative D call TRBD1 (6 bases). The CDR3 is 12 amino acids. The germline V gene has CDR1 MNHNS and CDR2 SASEGT. V lost 4 bases and J 5 bases, leaving 9 bases between the germline ends. CDR3 residues: CASSVTGNEQYF. The CDR3 coding sequence is TGTGCCAGCAGTGTTACAGGGAACGAGCAGTACTTC.

This sequence joins TRBV29-1 and TRBJ1-1; D gene unclear. CDR1 SQVTM and CDR2 ANQGSEA come from the germline V gene. V shed 3 bases and J shed 0 bases, with 11 bases lying between them. This CDR3 is 14 amino acids long. DNA for the CDR3: TGCAGCGTTGATCTCGGACTTGTGAACACTGAAGCTTTCTTT. This codes for CSVDLGLVNTEAFF. Variable domain in full (rest from reference TRBV29-1 and TRBJ1-1): SAVISQKPSRDICQRGTSLTIQCQVDSQVTMMFWYRQQPGQSLTLIATANQGSEATYESGFVIDKFPISRPNLTFSTLTVSNMSPEDSSIYLCSVDLGLVNTEAFFGQGTRLTVV.

This chain uses TRBV5-6 with TRBJ1-5; D gene uncertain. Trimming cost V 3 bases and J 2 bases, with 18 bases left between them. CDR1 is SGHDT and CDR2 is YYEEEE in the germline V gene. The CDR3 runs 17 residues. The CDR3 nucleotides read TGTGCCAGCAGCTCCCGGGAGGCATCTTACCGCAATCAGCCCCAGCATTTT. Its translation: CASSSREASYRNQPQHF. Using reference TRBV5-6 and TRBJ1-5 for the parts outside the CDR3, the full variable domain is DAGVTQSPTHLIKTRGQQVTLRCSPKSGHDTVSWYQQALGQGPQFIFQYYEEEERQRGNFPDRFSGHQFPNYSSELNVNALLLGDSALYLCASSSREASYRNQPQHFGDGTRLSIL.

This chain joins TRBV10-1 and TRBJ1-5; 8 positions agree with TRBD1. The CDR3 has 14 amino acids. Germline V gives CDR1 WNHNN, CDR2 SYGVQD (reference sequence). V was clipped by 4 bases and J by 5 bases; unmatched bases: 4. The CDR3 reads CASSADRVDQPQHF. CDR3 nucleotides: TGCGCCAGCAGTGCGGACAGGGTTGATCAGCCCCAGCATTTT.

Remarks on this clone: The junction differs from germline at one of its ends, possibly a read error. The chain links TRBV7-9 to TRBJ1-4; 7 nucleotides agree with TRBD1. CDR1 and CDR2 (germline): SEHNR, FQNEAQ (reference sequence). The CDR3 has 14 residues. CDR3 sequence: CASSPEEKVGQLIF. CDR3 coding DNA: TGTGCCAGCAGCCCCGAGGAGAAAGTGGGACAGCTTATTTTT.

This rearrangement joins TRBV18 to TRBJ2-5; 8 nucleotides line up with TRBD2. J lost 12 bases, V lost 5 bases, and 17 bases had no gene match. CDR3 length: 15 amino acids. Per germline, CDR1 KGHSH and CDR2 LQKENI. CDR3: CASSEIAGRQEIEYF. CDR3 nucleotide sequence: TGTGCCAGCTCAGAAATAGCGGGGCGCCAAGAGATCGAGTACTTC.

CDR3 sequence reads: CASSLNPGYEQYF. In DNA form, the CDR3 reads TGTGCCAGCAGCTTAAACCCCGGCTACGAGCAGTACTTC. This chain joins TRBV7-9 and TRBJ2-7; D not resolved. This CDR3 has 13 amino acids. The germline CDR1 and CDR2 sequences are SEHNR and FQNEAQ (reference sequence). V shed 2 bases and J shed 3 bases, with 8 bases lying between them.

J is TRBJ2-7 and V is TRBV11-2; D not certain. Germline CDR1 is SGHAT and CDR2 is FQNNGV. The germline V and J ends were trimmed by 5 bases and 1 base, with 12 bases remaining between them. The length of the CDR3 is 14 residues. CDR3 sequence reads: CASSRVALSYEQYF. The CDR3 DNA reads TGTGCCAGCAGCCGCGTGGCCCTTTCCTACGAGCAGTACTTC.

This rearrangement joins TRBV11-3 to TRBJ2-1; TRBD1 aligns across 7 bases. This CDR3 spans 15 amino acids. V lost 3 bases and J lost 6; bases outside the gene matches: 8. Germline V gives CDR1 SGHNT, CDR2 YENEEA. The CDR3 coding sequence is TGTGCCAGCAGCTTTACCGCGACAGGGTTCAATGAGCAGTTCTTC. Residues: CASSFTATGFNEQFF.

The CDR3 bases are TGCGCCAGCAGCCAACAAGCAGGGCCCACAGATACGCAGTATTTT. Protein sequence: CASSQQAGPTDTQYF. This chain uses TRBV4-1 with TRBJ2-3, with a possible D match to TRBD1 (5 bases). The CDR3 is 15 residues long. Germline V gene sequence: CDR1 MGHRA, CDR2 YSYEKL. The V and J ends lost 2 bases and 2 bases respectively, with 11 bases between them.

This chain uses TRBV29-1 with TRBJ1-1; weak D call: TRBD1 (6 bases). V was trimmed by 7 bases and J by 0 bases, leaving 18 bases between them. This CDR3 has 15 residues. Germline CDR1 SQVTM, CDR2 ANQGSEA. The CDR3 DNA is TGCAGCGGAGGACGGGGGCTTCACATGAACACTGAAGCTTTCTTT. Protein: CSGGRGLHMNTEAFF.

This chain connects TRBV11-2 to TRBJ2-3, with D uncertain. This CDR3 spans 13 amino acids. V lost 6 bases and J lost 3, with 10 bases in between. Germline assignment: CDR1 SGHAT and CDR2 FQNNGV. The CDR3 loop is CASSYRPTDTQYF. CDR3 nucleotides: TGTGCCAGCAGTTATAGGCCGACAGATACGCAGTATTTT.

In this sample, this clone turned up a few times. This chain uses TRBV30 with TRBJ1-4; D unclear. Germline CDR1 reads GTSNPN; CDR2 reads SVGIG (reference sequence). Trimming took off 3 bases at V and 2 bases at J, with 19 bases between the two ends. The CDR3 runs 17 residues. The CDR3 is CAWRDDWQSATNEKLFF. The CDR3 DNA is TGTGCCTGGAGGGACGATTGGCAGTCGGCCACTAATGAAAAACTGTTTTTT.

The chain links TRBV11-2 to TRBJ2-7, with a possible D match to TRBD2 (6 bases). This CDR3 spans 17 amino acids. Germline lookup yields CDR1 SGHAT and CDR2 FQNNGV. Trimming shortened V by 4 bases and J by 0 bases, and 19 bases separated the two germline ends. CDR3 sequence: CASSSPLGVGGSYEQYF. The CDR3 DNA is TGTGCCAGCAGCTCACCCTTGGGGGTCGGGGGCTCCTACGAGCAGTACTTC.

This chain connects TRBV7-9 to TRBJ2-5, with TRBD2 matching 8 bases. This CDR3 comprises 15 residues. V shed 0 bases, J shed 5 bases, and the junction held 5 bases outside the gene matches. CDR1 is SEHNR, CDR2 FQNEAQ, per germline (reference sequence). The CDR3 coding sequence is TGTGCCAGCAGCTTAGCCCGGGGGGGCGGCGAGACCCAGTACTTC. As protein: CASSLARGGGETQYF.

CDR3 nucleotides: TGTGCCAGCAGTTCGCCCCGGTGGACAGATACGCAGTATTTT. As protein: CASSSPRWTDTQYF. The rearrangement links TRBV27 to TRBJ2-3; D is ambiguous. Germline loops: CDR1 MNHEY, CDR2 SMNVEV (reference sequence). CDR3 length equals 14 residues. V dropped 4 bases and J dropped 3 bases, with 11 bases sitting between them.

V is TRBV29-1 and J is TRBJ2-1; TRBD2 might be the D (5 bases). CDR3 length: 16 residues. Between the trimmed V and J ends, which lost 4 bases and 7 bases, there was a span of 23 bases. Germline V gene sequence: CDR1 SQVTM, CDR2 ANQGSEA. CDR3 region: CSVVLREGIQPNEQFF. The DNA of the CDR3 is TGCAGCGTTGTTTTACGGGAAGGGATTCAACCGAATGAGCAGTTCTTC.

This chain uses TRBV7-9 with TRBJ2-1; 8 bases are shared with TRBD1. The CDR3 spans 14 residues. The ends lost 5 bases at V and 4 bases at J; junction bases unmatched: 4. CDR1 and CDR2 (germline): SEHNR, FQNEAQ (reference sequence). CDR3 sequence (DNA): TGTGCCAGCAGCACCGGGACAGGTTACAATGAGCAGTTCTTC. It is translated as CASSTGTGYNEQFF.

This chain joins TRBV4-3 and TRBJ2-7, with 10 bases identical to TRBD2. This CDR3 region has 14 residues. The J segment lost 1 base and the V segment lost 5 bases, leaving 2 bases of the junction unmatched. Germline CDR1 LGHNA, CDR2 YSLEER. The CDR3 coding sequence is TGCGCCAGCAGCTGGACTAGCGGATCCTACGAGCAGTACTTC. It translates to CASSWTSGSYEQYF.

J is TRBJ1-1 and V is TRBV29-1; weak D call: TRBD1 (6 bases). Germline CDR1 is SQVTM and CDR2 is ANQGSEA. The ends were cut back, 6 bases at V and 3 bases at J, with 14 bases in the middle. CDR3 size: 13 residues. The CDR3 here is CSVVQGADTEAFF. CDR3 DNA sequence: TGCAGCGTGGTACAGGGCGCGGACACTGAAGCTTTCTTT.

The chain carries TRBV29-1 and TRBJ2-7; D may be TRBD2 (5 bases). The V end was cut by 4 bases, the J end by 6 bases, with 19 bases between. Germline-derived CDR1 and CDR2 are SQVTM and ANQGSEA. CDR3 size: 14 residues. This CDR3 is CSVVSKERAIEQYF. CDR3 in DNA: TGCAGCGTTGTATCTAAGGAGAGGGCGATCGAGCAGTACTTC.

The chain couples TRBV5-1 to TRBJ1-2, with D unclear. CDR3 size: 15 residues. The V and J ends lost 0 bases and 4 bases respectively, with 13 bases between them. CDR1 is SGHRS and CDR2 is YFSETQ in the germline V gene. CDR3 amino acids: CASSLAGEGSYGYTF. In nucleotides, the CDR3 is TGCGCCAGCAGCTTGGCCGGCGAAGGGAGCTATGGCTACACCTTC.

The V and J genes are TRBV15 and TRBJ1-2; no reliable D call. Per the germline V gene, CDR1 is LNHNV and CDR2 is YYDKDF (reference sequence). V was shortened by 5 bases and J by 0 bases, with 16 bases between the two germline ends. The CDR3 is made up of 16 amino acids. Here the CDR3 DNA reads TGTGCCACCAGCTCTCCGGGGAGGGTTCCTAACTATGGCTACACCTTC. Its translation: CATSSPGRVPNYGYTF.

This chain uses TRBV10-3 with TRBJ2-1; tentative D call: TRBD2 (6 bases). The CDR3 covers 12 residues. Germline V gene sequence: CDR1 ENHRY, CDR2 SYGVKD. Trimming stripped 11 bases from V and 2 bases from J, with 10 bases between. This CDR3 is CAAGTPYNEQFF. The CDR3 region has the DNA TGTGCCGCCGGGACTCCCTACAATGAGCAGTTCTTC.

J is TRBJ1-5 and V is TRBV4-1, with 7 nucleotides matching TRBD1. The CDR3 spans 18 residues. Per the germline V gene, CDR1 is MGHRA and CDR2 is YSYEKL. With V trimmed by 2 bases and J by 0 bases, 10 bases remained unmatched. The CDR3 reads CASSQWGGQVDSNQPQHF. DNA for the CDR3: TGCGCCAGCAGCCAATGGGGCGGACAGGTGGATAGCAATCAGCCCCAGCATTTT.

The chain links TRBV4-1 to TRBJ2-2, with a tentative D call TRBD1 (6 bases). Germline V gene data show CDR1 as MGHRA and CDR2 as YSYEKL. The length of the CDR3 is 14 residues. V lost 5 bases and J 4 bases, leaving 11 bases between the germline ends. The CDR3 region is CASSSRQATGELFF. The CDR3 bases are TGCGCCAGCAGCTCCCGACAGGCCACCGGGGAGCTGTTTTTT.

The chain links TRBV7-9 to TRBJ2-1; the match to TRBD2 covers 8 bases. The CDR3 sequence is 16 residues long. The junction had 10 bases not matched to a gene; V was cut back by 5 bases and J by 4 bases. Per the germline V gene, CDR1 is SEHNR and CDR2 is FQNEAQ (reference sequence). DNA for the CDR3: TGTGCCAGCAGCGCCGAGCGGGGGAGGACTTACAATGAGCAGTTCTTC. Translating gives CASSAERGRTYNEQFF.

Only one count was recorded for this clone. The chain links TRBV7-9 to TRBJ1-3; D uncertain. This CDR3 spans 12 amino acids. Trimming removed 5 bases at V and 6 bases at J, with 8 bases between. The germline V gene encodes CDR1 SEHNR and CDR2 FQNEAQ (reference sequence). The CDR3 loop reads CASSPDPNTIYF. Written as DNA, the CDR3 is TGTGCCAGCAGCCCTGACCCAAACACCATATATTTT.

The V and J genes are TRBV6-6 and TRBJ1-5; D is ambiguous. The germline V gene has CDR1 MNHNY and CDR2 SVGAGI (reference sequence). CDR3 length: 16 residues. V lost 2 bases and J lost 3, with 14 bases in between. The CDR3 reads CASSYPPTMDNQPQHF. As DNA, the CDR3 is TGTGCCAGCAGTTACCCTCCGACTATGGACAATCAGCCCCAGCATTTT.